Following are 8 T cell receptor beta chains from one sample sequenced in a study of response to subunit inactivated influenza vaccine. MiXCR was run by TCRdb on the RT-PCR reads, yielding one entry per CDR3 protein. The sample carries 450,000 to 600,000 distinct CDR3 sequences, roughly 7.9% recorded once. The source was PBMCs from blood, collected 23 months after vaccination. The receptors stem from a man aged 45 to 70 who received an inactivated influenza vaccine.

J is TRBJ2-7 and V is TRBV7-6, with D tentatively TRBD1 (6 bases). This CDR3 is 15 amino acids long. V was shortened by 4 bases and J by 2 bases, with 15 bases between the two germline ends. The germline CDR1 and CDR2 sequences are SGHVS and FNYEAQ. CDR3 in DNA: TGTGCCAGCAGCTCTGCTACAGGGACGACCTACGAGCAGTACTTC. Its translation is CASSSATGTTYEQYF.

The genes are TRBV20-1 and TRBJ2-5; D possibly corresponds to TRBD1 (5 bases). CDR1 DFQATT and CDR2 SNEGSKA come from the germline V gene (reference sequence). V lost 6 bases to trimming and J lost 0 bases, with 14 bases between them. The CDR3 covers 14 residues. CDR3 in amino acids: CSAQGQGDQETQYF. In nucleotides, the CDR3 is TGCAGTGCCCAAGGGCAGGGTGACCAAGAGACCCAGTACTTC.

The V and J genes are TRBV29-1 and TRBJ1-1; a weak D match, TRBD1 (5 bases). Germline V gene sequence: CDR1 SQVTM, CDR2 ANQGSEA. V was clipped by 6 bases and J by 0 bases, with 11 bases between them. CDR3 length equals 13 residues. CDR3 DNA sequence: TGCAGCGTCCTCAGGGTCCTGAACACTGAAGCTTTCTTT. Translation: CSVLRVLNTEAFF.

This clonotype was seen a few times. The genes are TRBV4-3 and TRBJ2-1, with 9 bases aligning to TRBD2. Losses at the gene ends were 3 bases for V and 4 bases for J; bases not matched to a gene: 4. CDR1 and CDR2 (germline): LGHNA, YSLEER. The CDR3 runs 15 residues. The CDR3 is CASSHFSGSYNEQFF. The CDR3 bases are TGCGCCAGCAGCCACTTTAGCGGGAGTTACAATGAGCAGTTCTTC.

In this sample, this clonotype turned up a few times. The rearrangement joins TRBV10-3 to TRBJ1-1; unclear D gene. Between the trimmed V and J ends, which lost 0 bases and 11 bases, there was a span of 13 bases. This CDR3 has 13 amino acids. The V gene's germline CDR1 is ENHRY and CDR2 SYGVKD. For the CDR3, the DNA is TGTGCCATCAGTGAGTCGTCCGAACTTCGGGCTTTCTTT. It yields the protein CAISESSELRAFF.

This clonotype has at least ten counts. The rearrangement links TRBV28 to TRBJ2-2; TRBD2 might be the D (5 bases). Between the trimmed V and J ends, which lost 2 bases and 4 bases, there was a span of 14 bases. The CDR3 has 16 residues. Germline V gene sequence: CDR1 MDHEN, CDR2 SYDVKM. The CDR3: CASSLGLPRGTGELFF. CDR3 nucleotide sequence: TGTGCCAGCAGTTTAGGTCTCCCTCGGGGCACCGGGGAGCTGTTTTTT.

The chain combines TRBV12-3 or TRBV12-4 with TRBJ2-3; TRBD2 might be the D (7 bases). Trimming shortened V by 10 bases and J by 3 bases, and 14 bases separated the two germline ends. CDR3 length equals 13 residues. The CDR3 coding sequence is TGTGCCACCGCGGAGGGGGGGACAGATACGCAGTATTTT. It translates to CATAEGGTDTQYF.

The chain recombines TRBV27 with TRBJ2-2, with a tentative D call TRBD1 (6 bases). CDR3 length: 16 amino acids. V was clipped by 5 bases and J by 6 bases, with 19 bases between them. Per germline, CDR1 MNHEY and CDR2 SMNVEV (reference sequence). CDR3 amino acids: CASSPLLSTGSGELFF. The CDR3 coding sequence is TGTGCCAGCAGTCCACTCCTATCGACAGGATCCGGGGAGCTGTTTTTT.